The TCR beta chain described here comes from a study of shared clonotypes between healthy human individuals. On the study more broadly: Donors had three CD4 naive, three CD4 memory, two CD8 naive and one CD8 memory plate apiece.

This table comes from immunoSEQ multiplex PCR, and its TCRdb copy is limited to in-frame clones, with some not included. There are roughly 2.2 million clones in the sample; less than 95% occur only once, and approximately 0.4% lies in the top ten. General study results and limits: The generation probabilities recorded for non-shared clonotypes fell below those of clonotypes shared by all four donors. Naive subsets generally exceeded memory subsets in estimated richness. Represented diversity, genetic and exposure-history alike, was limited by few donors.

This clone has just one count. The antigen is undetermined. The CDR3 consists of 13 residues. Germline lookup yields CDR1 MNHEY and CDR2 SVGAGI. V was cut by 5 bases and J by 7 bases, with 15 bases left in between. The TCR originated in a man aged 18-30 years in good health. Some clones in this sample may be carry-over from other donors' samples. The chain links TRBV6-5 to TRBJ2-7, with D maybe TRBD1 (5 bases). The sequenced sample was naive CD4+ T cells from PBMCs. The subset: CD45RA+ positively selected. In nucleotides, the CDR3 is TGTGCCAGCAGTCTTGGTCAGGGAAGGGAGCAGTACTTC. The encoded protein is CASSLGQGREQYF.